The rows below give T cell receptor beta chains drawn from one sample of a study of T cells after yellow fever vaccination. One entry per CDR3 protein, called by TCRdb with MiXCR from the 5' RACE reads. The profile shows hundreds of thousands of distinct CDR3 sequences, around an eighth of them singletons. Sequencing used PBMCs, obtained on the day of the yellow fever booster vaccination. These receptors originate from a man younger than 45 who received the YFV17D yellow fever vaccine. CDR3s include the opening cysteine and the closing phenylalanine or tryptophan. D genes are given only for firm matches. Some rows have no size entry. The others give once, few or many, or a class for an expanded clone.

>few|TRBJ2-1|TRBD2|TRBV7-3|15
TGTGCCAGCAGCGTAACTAGCGGGAGCGAGAATGAGCAGTTCTTC
CASSVTSGSENEQFF
>many|TRBJ2-2|-|TRBV6-1|13
TGTGCCAGCAGGAACAGGTGGCCCGGGGAGCTGTTTTTT
CASRNRWPGELFF
>-|TRBJ2-5|TRBD2|TRBV4-1|16
TGCGCCAGCAGCCAATCTGGCGGGAGGGCCTGGGAGACCCAGTACTTC
CASSQSGGRAWETQYF
>-|TRBJ2-1|-|TRBV7-8|15
TGTGCCAGCAGCCTAAGCGGGTATACCTACAATGAGCAGTTCTTC
CASSLSGYTYNEQFF
>few|TRBJ2-7|TRBD2|TRBV20-1|18
TGCAGTGCTCAACCAAAACCGGGACTAGCGGGAGGGGGCTACGAGCAGTACTTC
CSAQPKPGLAGGGYEQYF
>few|TRBJ2-5|-|TRBV6-1|14
TGTGCCAGTAGGATTTCAGGGACCCAAGAGACCCAGTACTTC
CASRISGTQETQYF
>-|TRBJ1-6|TRBD1|TRBV27|17
TGTGCCAGCAGTTTATCGCCAGGGGGGAATAATAATTCACCCCTCCACTTT
CASSLSPGGNNNSPLHF
>few|TRBJ2-5|-|TRBV9|14
TGTGCCAGCAGCGTTGGCGGATTCCAAGAGACCCAGTACTTC
CASSVGGFQETQYF
>-|TRBJ2-1|-|TRBV29-1|11
TGCAGCGTTGTAGATGACAATGAGCAGTTCTTC
CSVVDDNEQFF
>few|TRBJ1-5|-|TRBV18|12
TGTGCCAGCCGGGACAACAATCAGCCCCAGCATTTT
CASRDNNQPQHF
>many|TRBJ2-2|TRBD2|TRBV7-8|13
TGTGCCAGCAGCCGACTAGCTCCCGGGGAGCTGTTTTTT
CASSRLAPGELFF
>few|TRBJ2-2|-|TRBV20-1|14
TGCAGTGCTAGGTCTGGGGGCGCGGTCGGGGAGCTGTTTTTT
CSARSGGAVGELFF
>-|TRBJ2-3|TRBD2|TRBV5-6|15
TGTGCCAGCAGAAAACTAGCGGAGAAGGCAGATACGCAGTATTTT
CASRKLAEKADTQYF
>few|TRBJ2-1|-|TRBV20-1|12
TGCAGTGCCGCGGGGTCATACAATGAGCAGTTCTTC
CSAAGSYNEQFF
>-|TRBJ1-2|-|TRBV7-2|14
TGTGCCAGCAGGCCTTCGAGTCTAGCGGATGGCTACACCTTC
CASRPSSLADGYTF
>many|TRBJ2-3|-|TRBV30|14
TGTGCCTCTTCAAGCGGTGCTAGCACAGATACGCAGTATTTT
CASSSGASTDTQYF
>-|TRBJ2-7|TRBD1|TRBV7-2|16
TGTGCCAGCAGCTTGTCTAGCCGACAGGGGTACTACGAGCAGTACTTC
CASSLSSRQGYYEQYF
>few|TRBJ2-1|-|TRBV4-3|16
TGCGCCAGCAGCCCCCTGGCGGGGGCGACCTACAATGAGCAGTTCTTC
CASSPLAGATYNEQFF
>-|TRBJ2-2|-|TRBV2|14
TGTGCCAGCAGTGAAGGGATTTCGTCGGGGGAGCTGTTTTTT
CASSEGISSGELFF
>-|TRBJ2-2|-|TRBV14|15
TGTGCCAGCAGCCAAAAAGGCCAGTACACCGGGGAGCTGTTTTTT
CASSQKGQYTGELFF
>few|TRBJ2-2|TRBD2|TRBV7-3|15
TGTGCCAGCAGCCAACCCGGGACTAGTCTCGGGGAGCTGTTTTTT
CASSQPGTSLGELFF
>few|TRBJ2-7|-|TRBV28|14
TGTGCCAGCATGGTGGCACTACAATCCTACGAGCAGTACTTC
CASMVALQSYEQYF
>-|TRBJ1-5|-|TRBV6-6|13
TGTGCCAGCAGTTACTCATTTGGTCAGCCCCAGCATTTT
CASSYSFGQPQHF